This passage covers 22 T cell receptor beta chains from one sample sequenced in a study of human T cells and chemical hapten exposure. TCRdb analysed the RACE reads with MiXCR anew, one entry per CDR3 protein. The profile shows about 83,000 distinct CDR3 sequences, roughly 7.2% of them singletons. Sample time point: patch test 1, 2 weeks after DPC sensitization. This sample's treatment: therapeutic diphenylcyclopropenone sensitization with weekly scalp DPC. Source: whole blood, taken in connection with sensitization to the hapten diphenylcyclopropenone (DPC). These receptors all come from a woman aged 25-40 years with alopecia areata. Some clones in this sample may be carry-over from other donors' samples.

This clonotype was counted ten times or more. This chain links TRBV29-1 with TRBJ1-5; perhaps TRBD1 as D (5 bases). Germline CDR1 is SQVTM and CDR2 is ANQGSEA. The CDR3 totals 12 residues. The V and J ends lost 4 bases and 4 bases respectively, with 8 bases between them. The CDR3 DNA reads TGCAGCGTTGCCGAGGGGAATCAGCCCCAGCATTTT. This gives the protein CSVAEGNQPQHF.

At least ten counts were recorded for this clonotype. V gene TRBV6-5 combines with J gene TRBJ1-4; D uncertain. Germline CDR1 reads MNHEY; CDR2 reads SVGAGI. Trimming took 5 bases from V and 8 from J, leaving 18 bases between them. The CDR3 sequence is 15 residues long. The CDR3 bases are TGTGCCAGCAGTCCTCGTGACGCCGGCCTCGAAAAACTGTTTTTT. This translates into CASSPRDAGLEKLFF.

At least ten counts were recorded for this clonotype. V usage is TRBV7-8 and J usage is TRBJ1-2; D is perhaps TRBD1 (6 bases). The V and J ends lost 1 base and 8 bases respectively, with 14 bases between them. This CDR3 is built from 14 residues. The V gene's germline CDR1 is SGHVS and CDR2 FQNEAQ. The CDR3 nucleotides are TGTGCCAGCAGCTTAGAGGGGGGGCTTGAAGGCTACACCTTC. It encodes CASSLEGGLEGYTF.

This clonotype was observed many times. The chain carries TRBV7-2 and TRBJ1-1; no definite D call. Trimming removed 5 bases from V and 10 bases from J, with 17 bases in between. Germline CDR1 and CDR2: SGHTA and FQGNSA. The CDR3 runs to 13 residues. This chain's CDR3 is CASSGRRRVGAFF. The CDR3 DNA is TGTGCCAGCAGCGGTAGGCGGAGGGTTGGAGCTTTCTTT.

This clonotype was detected many times. The chain combines TRBV6-1 with TRBJ2-6; D is uncertain. Trimming took 4 bases from V and 0 from J, leaving 4 bases between them. CDR3 size: 14 residues. Germline CDR1 is MNHNS and CDR2 is SASEGT. The CDR3 sequence is CASSAGSGANVLTF. In DNA form, the CDR3 reads TGTGCCAGCAGTGCTGGCTCTGGGGCCAACGTCCTGACTTTC.

This clonotype was detected ten times or more. V is TRBV20-1 and J is TRBJ2-3; TRBD2 aligns across 11 bases. The length of the CDR3 is 16 residues. The germline V gene encodes CDR1 DFQATT and CDR2 SNEGSKA (reference sequence). Trimming took 1 base from V and 3 from J; bases not matched to a gene: 6. The CDR3 DNA follows: TGCAGTGCTAGAGGGCCGAGACTAGCGGGGACAGATACGCAGTATTTT. Translated, it gives CSARGPRLAGTDTQYF.

V usage is TRBV20-1 and J usage is TRBJ1-5, with D tentatively TRBD1 (6 bases). Germline loops: CDR1 DFQATT, CDR2 SNEGSKA (reference sequence). V was clipped by 6 bases and J by 6 bases, with 18 bases between them. There are 14 residues in the CDR3. This chain's CDR3 is CSAARTVGGQPQHF. DNA of the CDR3: TGCAGTGCCGCCCGGACAGTGGGAGGTCAGCCCCAGCATTTT.

This clonotype has only a few counts. The V and J genes are TRBV29-1 and TRBJ1-1; 7 nucleotides line up with TRBD1. The CDR3 spans 15 residues. V lost 0 bases to trimming and J lost 1 base; unmatched junction nucleotides: 5. Germline CDR1 and CDR2: SQVTM and ANQGSEA. In nucleotides, the CDR3 is TGCAGCGTTGAAGATCGGCGGACAGGGAACACTGAAGCTTTCTTT. Amino acids: CSVEDRRTGNTEAFF.

This clonotype was recorded at least ten times. This chain connects TRBV30 to TRBJ2-3, with D maybe TRBD2 (6 bases). Germline V lookup: CDR1 GTSNPN, CDR2 SVGIG (reference sequence). V lost 5 bases and J 3 bases, leaving 21 bases between the germline ends. This CDR3 spans 16 amino acids. The CDR3 nucleotides read TGTGCCTGGTCTATTCTGTGGGCTAGCGAAACAGATACGCAGTATTTT. It yields the protein CAWSILWASETDTQYF. Full variable domain (outside the CDR3, taken from reference TRBV30 and TRBJ2-3): SQTIHQWPATLVQPVGSPLSLECTVEGTSNPNLYWYRQAAGRGLQLLFYSVGIGQISSEVPQNLSASRPQDRQFILSSKKLLLSDSGFYLCAWSILWASETDTQYFGPGTRLTVL.

This clonotype was observed many times. This chain uses TRBV5-1 with TRBJ1-2, with a weak D call TRBD1 (5 bases). Germline V gene sequence: CDR1 SGHRS, CDR2 YFSETQ. The CDR3 spans 16 residues. Trimming took 3 bases from V and 1 from J, leaving 16 bases between them. The CDR3 loop is CASSSSGGVRNYGYTF. CDR3 sequence (DNA): TGCGCCAGCAGCTCTAGTGGGGGGGTCCGTAACTATGGCTACACCTTC.

A single count supports this clonotype. A much larger clone is a single base away; this may be a read error. The chain carries TRBV7-2 and TRBJ2-2; D is undetermined. Looked up from germline, CDR1 is SGHTA and CDR2 is FQGNSA. V lost 2 bases to trimming and J lost 6 bases, with 4 bases between them. CDR3 length: 12 residues. The CDR3 DNA sequence: TGTGCCAGCAGCTTATGCCCCGGGGAGCTGTTTTTT. This encodes CASSLCPGELFF.

This clonotype came up many times. The chain recombines TRBV7-8 with TRBJ1-1, with D unclear. CDR1 and CDR2 from the germline V gene are SGHVS and FQNEAQ. The CDR3 loop spans 15 amino acids. V was shortened by 5 bases and J by 10 bases, with 23 bases between the two germline ends. CDR3 residues: CASSPPSGGSVGAFF. DNA of the CDR3: TGTGCCAGCAGCCCCCCGTCGGGAGGGTCCGTAGGAGCTTTCTTT.

This clonotype was counted many times. CDR3 sequence: CASSLRTGQGGSPLHF. The DNA for the CDR3 is TGTGCCAGCAGCTTACGTACGGGACAGGGTGGCTCACCCCTCCACTTT. The V and J genes are TRBV5-6 and TRBJ1-6; TRBD1 matches at 9 bases. CDR3 length: 16 residues. From germline, CDR1 is SGHDT and CDR2 YYEEEE. V lost 2 bases to trimming and J lost 10 bases; unmatched junction nucleotides: 10. Based on the CDR3 plus reference TRBV5-6 and TRBJ1-6, the full variable domain is DAGVTQSPTHLIKTRGQQVTLRCSPKSGHDTVSWYQQALGQGPQFIFQYYEEEERQRGNFPDRFSGHQFPNYSSELNVNALLLGDSALYLCASSLRTGQGGSPLHFGNGTRLTVT.

Remarks on this clonotype: The junction does not match germline at one end; this may be a read error. V is TRBV12-3 or TRBV12-4 and J is TRBJ2-7, with 11 bases aligning to TRBD1. This CDR3 is built from 19 residues. Here the CDR3 DNA reads TGTGCCAACAGTTACCTTGGGACAGGGGGTACTTTACCCTCCTACGAGCAGTACTTC. It yields the protein CANSYLGTGGTLPSYEQYF.

This clonotype was recorded a few times. The V and J genes are TRBV29-1 and TRBJ2-3; 7 nucleotides line up with TRBD1. The CDR3 runs to 15 residues. Unmatched junction bases numbered 10, after V lost 4 bases and J lost 3 bases. Germline V lookup: CDR1 SQVTM, CDR2 ANQGSEA. The CDR3 DNA reads as TGCAGCGTTGGAGAGACAGGGTGGACTACAGATACGCAGTATTTT. It translates to CSVGETGWTTDTQYF.

The table lists this clonotype with many counts. The chain employs TRBV3-1 and TRBJ1-3, with 7 bases matching TRBD1. CDR1 is LGHDT and CDR2 is YNNKEL in the germline V gene (reference sequence). V lost 5 bases, J lost 0 bases, and 7 bases stayed unmatched. This CDR3 is built from 16 residues. This chain's CDR3 is CASSRRGQSSGNTIYF. In DNA form, the CDR3 reads TGTGCCAGCAGCAGGCGGGGACAGAGCTCTGGAAACACCATATATTTT.

At least ten counts were recorded for this clonotype. V gene TRBV19 combines with J gene TRBJ1-1; D is perhaps TRBD1 (5 bases). Trimming pared 5 bases from V and 0 bases from J, leaving 13 bases between. The germline CDR1 and CDR2 sequences are LNHDA and SQIVND (reference sequence). The CDR3 totals 15 residues. For the CDR3, the DNA is TGTGCCAGTAGTGAACCGGGACGTATGAACACTGAAGCTTTCTTT. This sequence encodes CASSEPGRMNTEAFF.

Remarks on this clonotype: Just one base apart from a much larger clone, this may be a read error. The chain combines TRBV2 with TRBJ1-6; a weak D match, TRBD1 (5 bases). Germline V gene data show CDR1 as SNHLY and CDR2 as FYNNEI. The CDR3 has 14 amino acids. The CDR3: CASSPGTGNSPLNF. DNA for the CDR3: TGTGCCAGCAGCCCCGGGACCGGAAATTCACCCCTCAACTTT.

About this clonotype: This may stem from a read error, because a much larger clone lies one nucleotide away. The chain's CDR3 is CASSSGYSNQPQNF. The DNA of the CDR3 is TGTGCCAGCAGTTCCGGATATAGCAATCAGCCCCAGAATTTT. The chain has TRBV27 and TRBJ1-5; no clear D gene. Germline CDR1 reads MNHEY; CDR2 reads SMNVEV (reference sequence). The CDR3 runs 14 residues.

This clonotype has only a few counts. This chain joins TRBV27 and TRBJ2-1; 10 bases match TRBD1. J lost 5 bases, V lost 3 bases, and 4 bases had no gene match. Germline assignment: CDR1 MNHEY and CDR2 SMNVEV (reference sequence). The CDR3 length is 15 residues. The CDR3 DNA sequence: TGTGCCAGCAGTTTGGTAGGGACAGGGGACAATGAGCAGTTCTTC. It specifies CASSLVGTGDNEQFF.

This clonotype came up a few times. The rearrangement links TRBV6-2 or TRBV6-3 to TRBJ2-1; D is uncertain. The CDR3 totals 14 residues. Germline CDR1 MNHEY, CDR2 SVGEGT. The germline V and J ends were trimmed by 5 bases and 6 bases, with 14 bases remaining between them. The CDR3, as DNA: TGTGCCAGCAGTCGCTCTCTAGGTAGCAATGAGCAGTTCTTC. Its protein product is CASSRSLGSNEQFF.

This clonotype was recorded many times. This chain links TRBV3-1 with TRBJ1-4, with D unclear. The V gene lost 0 bases and the J gene lost 11 bases, with 10 bases spanning the gap. The length of the CDR3 is 13 residues. Germline loops: CDR1 LGHDT, CDR2 YNNKEL (reference sequence). For the CDR3, the DNA is TGTGCCAGCAGCCAAGATCAGAGGGAGAAACTGTTTTTT. Protein product: CASSQDQREKLFF.